This TCR beta chain was obtained from a study of graft-versus-host responses after intestinal transplantation listed by TCRdb under 2021. For the wider study: Recipients received multivisceral, liver-intestinal, or isolated intestinal transplants. Anti-thymocyte globulin induction was given to all recipients, followed by maintenance tacrolimus and steroids for around three years. After intestinal transplantation, graft-versus-host and host-versus-graft alloreactive T cell clones were followed in the graft, circulation and bone marrow using bulk TCR-beta CDR3 sequencing. To identify alloreactive clones, pre-transplant mixed lymphocyte reaction products were sequenced and then compared with unstimulated pre-transplant donor and recipient T cells. The cohort enrolled 20 to 25 intestinal transplant recipients including one retransplant, and a few patients lacking pretransplant specimens were excluded. A peak of at least 4% donor T cells among recipient peripheral blood mononuclear cells was the definition used for donor T cell macrochimerism. Samples from a few later patients were sequenced in-house on an Illumina MiSeq with MiXCR processing rather than by the commercial service. What the research found in general, with its limitations: The relatively low number and heterogeneity of intestinal transplant patients limited the conclusions. In the allografts of patients with donor T cell macrochimerism, GvH to HvG T cell clonal ratios were high. Early after transplant, peak levels of circulating GvH clones were found to be associated with declines in HvG clones. GvH clones were found in recipient bone marrow, and some of the GvH clones appeared earlier in ileal mucosa or blood, which is consistent with an intestinal mucosal origin.

In light of the paper, this sample's time point label describes: cells obtained before transplantation from donor or recipient. CD3+CD4+ and CD3+CD8+ populations were FACS-sorted from unstimulated pre-transplant donor and recipient cells taken from spleen or lymph nodes. Library creation used the immunoSEQ multiplex PCR assay. In most patients, genomic DNA was isolated using the Qiagen DNeasy Blood and Tissue Kit and sent frozen to Adaptive Biotechnologies for TCR sequencing. High-throughput TCR-beta CDR3 sequencing of genomic DNA from most patients was performed by Adaptive Biotechnologies. Processing in the source paper ran as follows. Adaptive's ImmunoSEQ software was the source of the TCR sequencing data for 15 to 20 patients, while three other patients were processed with MiXCR and VDJtools. To correct CD4 versus CD8 sorting errors, any sequence found in both subsets at a frequency ratio below 5:1 was removed. Because the origin of CDR3 nucleotide sequences shared between donor and recipient could not be assigned, those sequences were removed. Alloreactive clones required at least 2-fold expansion over unstimulated cells and minimum CFSE-low frequency of 0.002% (template counts) or 0.001% (read counts). Mappable clones were those detected in sequenced pre-transplant spleen, lymph node, or MLR CFSE-low populations of the donor or recipient. The cumulative frequency of alloreactive clones was calculated as a percentage of all sequences, weighted by copy number. Here the immuneACCESS table is served through TCRdb, limited to in-frame sequences with V and J called. Missing clones are a known gap in these copies; in checked studies unresolved V genes cover under half, and the rest lacks a known reason. The V and J calls and clone size come from that table; D and trimming were worked out from the DNA. The sample table shows about 110,000 clones, and just under 95% are seen once. Together, the top ten hold roughly 0.5% of the sample.

Regarding this clone: What antigen it recognizes has not been identified. One base away there is no much larger clone; base qualities are not given.

The germline V gene yields SGHDN for CDR1 and FVKESK for CDR2. The V end loses 4 bases and the J end loses 4 bases, and a stretch of 17 bases separates them. The CDR3, cysteine through phenylalanine, is 15 amino acids long. CDR3 DNA only is kept here, 45 bases in frame from base 1. The chain is assembled from TRBV14 and TRBJ2-7, with a tentative D gene TRBD1 over 6 matching bases. The source was unstimulated CD8+ T cells sorted from spleen or lymph node cells, collected before intestinal transplant. This clonotype originated in a human donor who received an intestinal transplant. CDR3 sequence: CASSPGPPQGYEQYF. The DNA sequence is given as TGTGCCAGCAGCCCCGGTCCCCCACAGGGATACGAGCAGTACTTC.